This T cell receptor (beta chain) was found in a study of T cells in Graves' hyperthyroidism and ophthalmopathy. General study findings and limits: Separation of ophthalmopathy from stable hyperthyroidism was achieved by a 13 V-J model. Researchers found most expanded thyroid clonotypes above 0.001 in blood as well.

These patients, aged 18 to 65, had recently diagnosed hyperthyroidism lasting under 2 months. Not enrolled were patients with uncontrolled infection, other autoimmune disease, pregnancy or lactation. The CDR3 regions of TCR beta were amplified from RNA transcripts. Initially, a first-round RT-PCR of the TCR CDR3 employed the HTBI primer set. TCRdb passed the multiplex PCR reads through MiXCR, listing each CDR3 protein once. The profile shows around 600,000 distinct CDR3 sequences, approximately 14% of them singletons. This clonotype has at least ten counts. Its antigen is unknown. J lost 3 bases, V lost 1 base, and 5 bases had no gene match. This CDR3 region has 14 residues. Germline loops: CDR1 DFQATT, CDR2 SNEGSKA (reference sequence).

The chain combines TRBV20-1 with TRBJ1-1; 7 nucleotides align to TRBD1. The material sequenced was blood. This sequence originates from a young woman with Graves' hyperthyroidism. The CDR3 DNA is TGCAGTGCTAGAGGGGAGGGGGCGGACACTGAAGCTTTCTTT. It encodes CSARGEGADTEAFF.